This TCR beta chain is drawn from a study of blood T cell repertoires in COVID-19. About the study: T cells, B-cell-depleted T cells, or PBMCs provided the cDNA or gDNA that served as material.

The CDR3 runs to 14 residues. Original handling: The assay estimated nucleated cells by amplifying reference gene primers. Data came from immunoSEQ multiplex PCR; TCRdb stores just in-frame clones and leaves some out. V, J and clone size derive from that table, while D and trimming were established from the DNA sequence. The table records 60,000 to 90,000 clones, over 65% of them present only once. This clone appeared a few times. The sequenced sample consisted of peripheral blood. The chain combines TRBV21-1 with TRBJ2-1; TRBD1 is taken as the D call from the table, unchecked against the DNA. TRBV21-1 has pseudogene status. The receptor was isolated from a human donor with acute or convalescent COVID-19. The donor label of this sample is uncertain. The CDR3 nucleotides read TGTGCCAGCAGCAACCGGGACAGGACCAATGAGCAGTTCTTC. The encoded protein is CASSNRDRTNEQFF.